These 20 T cell receptor beta chains originate from one sample sequenced in a study of beta chain features in type 1 diabetes. Study results and caveats: All four CD4+ subsets from Type 1 diabetes patients carried moderately but significantly shorter TCRB CDR3s.

Expressed TCRB transcripts were sequenced after all isolated RNA was converted to cDNA. The assay was immunoSEQ multiplex PCR, and TCRdb's table has in-frame clones only and misses some. The top ten hold roughly 0.019% of the sample, which has about 240,000 clones, 14% seen once. No antigen has been identified for these receptors. Sequenced: naive CD4+ T cells from blood. The receptors stem from a man aged 25 to 40 with type 1 diabetes.

The V call is TRBV7-9, the J call TRBJ2-1, with TRBD2 identical over 10 bases. Germline loops: CDR1 SEHNR, CDR2 FQNEAQ (reference sequence). The V segment lost 0 bases and the J segment 10 bases; nucleotides outside the gene matches: 6. The length of the CDR3 is 15 residues. The CDR3 sequence: CASSLAVLAGEEQFF. The CDR3 nucleotides are TGTGCCAGCAGCTTAGCTGTTCTAGCGGGAGAGGAGCAGTTCTTC.

This clone was detected only a few times. The chain has TRBV29-1 and TRBJ2-7; 7 nucleotides align to TRBD1. This CDR3 comprises 11 residues. J gave up 5 bases and V 6 bases, and 4 bases lay outside the gene matches. Germline V CDR1 and CDR2: SQVTM, ANQGSEA. The CDR3 here is CSVRTGNEQYF. The CDR3 DNA sequence: TGCAGCGTCAGGACAGGCAACGAGCAGTACTTC.

The sample holds a few counts of this clone. The chain recombines TRBV5-4 with TRBJ1-6, with 7 bases aligning to TRBD1. V lost 3 bases to trimming and J lost 9 bases; unmatched junction nucleotides: 6. Germline V gene lookup returns CDR1 SGHNT and CDR2 YYREEE (reference sequence). The CDR3 is 14 residues long. CDR3 residues: CASSWRQGGSPLHF. The DNA of the CDR3 is TGTGCCAGCAGCTGGAGACAGGGAGGTTCACCCCTCCACTTT.

This chain connects TRBV6-6 to TRBJ1-6; maybe TRBD1 (6 bases). This CDR3 comprises 15 residues. Trimming took 8 bases from V and 10 from J, leaving 21 bases between them. In germline, CDR1 is MNHNY, CDR2 SVGAGI (reference sequence). CDR3 region: CASSELGGGGSPLHF. CDR3 in DNA: TGTGCCAGCTCCGAACTAGGGGGAGGGGGATCACCCCTCCACTTT.

In this sample, this clone turned up a few times. V and J are TRBV4-1 and TRBJ2-7, with TRBD1 as a possible D gene (6 bases). This CDR3 has 12 amino acids. The germline V gene encodes CDR1 MGHRA and CDR2 YSYEKL. The V end was cut by 0 bases, the J end by 6 bases, with 6 bases between. The CDR3 DNA reads as TGCGCCAGCAGCCAAGACAGGGGCGAGCAGTACTTC. It yields the protein CASSQDRGEQYF.

This clone was recorded a few times. The chain combines TRBV10-3 with TRBJ1-5; 8 nucleotides match TRBD1. Germline V gene sequence: CDR1 ENHRY, CDR2 SYGVKD. CDR3 length equals 15 residues. V lost 6 bases to trimming and J lost 0 bases; unmatched junction nucleotides: 4. The CDR3 loop reads CAISGTGDSNQPQHF. CDR3 bases: TGTGCCATCAGCGGGACAGGTGATAGCAATCAGCCCCAGCATTTT.

This clone was observed a handful of times. The CDR3 DNA reads as TGTGCCAGCAGCGTTGGTCAGGCAGGTGATGAGCAGTTCTTC. Protein sequence: CASSVGQAGDEQFF. The genes are TRBV9 and TRBJ2-1; the D is unclear. CDR1 is SGDLS, CDR2 YYNGEE, per germline. The CDR3 spans 14 residues. V was cut by 2 bases and J by 8 bases, with 14 bases left in between.

A few counts support this clone. This rearrangement joins TRBV23-1 to TRBJ2-7; 7 bases map to TRBD1. TRBV23-1 is filed as an ORF, its function uncertain. This CDR3 has 17 amino acids. Losses at the gene ends were 2 bases for V and 0 bases for J; bases not matched to a gene: 10. The DNA for the CDR3 is TGCGCCAGCAGTCAAGGAAACAGGGACAGACACTCCTACGAGCAGTACTTC. It codes for CASSQGNRDRHSYEQYF.

This clone was counted a few times. This chain joins TRBV19 and TRBJ2-1, with 10 bases that match TRBD2. Per the germline V gene, CDR1 is LNHDA and CDR2 is SQIVND (reference sequence). The CDR3 spans 17 residues. V lost 1 base and J lost 2; bases outside the gene matches: 5. Here the CDR3 reads CASSIGGLAAPYNEQFF. CDR3 DNA sequence: TGTGCCAGTAGTATAGGCGGACTAGCGGCTCCCTACAATGAGCAGTTCTTC. Full variable domain (rest looked up from reference TRBV19 and TRBJ2-1): DGGITQSPKYLFRKEGQNVTLSCEQNLNHDAMYWYRQDPGQGLRLIYYSQIVNDFQKGDIAEGYSVSREKKESFPLTVTSAQKNPTAFYLCASSIGGLAAPYNEQFFGPGTRLTVL.

This clone was seen only a few times. J is TRBJ2-7 and V is TRBV6-1, with D unclear. The length of the CDR3 is 11 residues. V was clipped by 4 bases and J by 4 bases, with 5 bases between them. The germline V gene has CDR1 MNHNS and CDR2 SASEGT. The CDR3 DNA is TGTGCCAGCAGTGGTCAGTACGAGCAGTACTTC. As protein: CASSGQYEQYF.

The chain uses TRBV15 and TRBJ2-7, with D possibly matching TRBD2 (7 bases). This CDR3 has 14 residues. Per germline, CDR1 LNHNV and CDR2 YYDKDF (reference sequence). V was shortened by 0 bases and J by 6 bases, with 12 bases between the two germline ends. Written as DNA, the CDR3 is TGTGCCACCAGCAGAGATGCGGGGGCCGGCGAGCAGTACTTC. Translating it yields CATSRDAGAGEQYF.

This rearrangement joins TRBV7-2 to TRBJ1-2; TRBD1 aligns across 9 bases. Germline CDR1 is SGHTA and CDR2 is FQGNSA. The CDR3 is 14 residues long. V shed 5 bases and J 3 bases; nucleotides not matched to a gene: 4. The CDR3 region is CASSPGTGYYGYTF. DNA for the CDR3: TGTGCCAGCAGCCCCGGGACAGGGTACTATGGCTACACCTTC.

This clone was observed a handful of times. The CDR3 DNA sequence: TGTGCCAGCAGCTCCCGTGCTACTAGCGCTCGAGGAGATACGCAGTATTTT. Translation: CASSSRATSARGDTQYF. The chain is built from TRBV11-2 and TRBJ2-3; TRBD2 matches 7 bases. This CDR3 spans 17 amino acids. The J segment lost 5 bases and the V segment lost 4 bases, leaving 15 bases of the junction unmatched. The germline V gene has CDR1 SGHAT and CDR2 FQNNGV.

The genes are TRBV9 and TRBJ2-3; 13 bases match TRBD2. V shed 4 bases, J shed 3 bases, and the junction held 5 bases outside the gene matches. The CDR3 consists of 16 residues. Germline V lookup: CDR1 SGDLS, CDR2 YYNGEE. The CDR3 bases are TGTGCCAGCAGCCGGACTAGCGGGAGACAGACAGATACGCAGTATTTT. It translates to CASSRTSGRQTDTQYF. Full variable domain (outside the CDR3, taken from reference TRBV9 and TRBJ2-3): DSGVTQTPKHLITATGQRVTLRCSPRSGDLSVYWYQQSLDQGLQFLIQYYNGEERAKGNILERFSAQQFPDLHSELNLSSLELGDSALYFCASSRTSGRQTDTQYFGPGTRLTVL.

This clone was counted a few times. The V call is TRBV15, the J call TRBJ2-3; TRBD2 matches at 12 bases. J lost 3 bases, V lost 2 bases, and 9 bases had no gene match. CDR3 length: 18 amino acids. Germline V gene sequence: CDR1 LNHNV, CDR2 YYDKDF (reference sequence). The CDR3 sequence: CATSRFLAGGPKTDTQYF. CDR3 coding DNA: TGTGCCACCAGCAGATTTCTAGCGGGGGGGCCTAAAACAGATACGCAGTATTTT.

This clone appeared a few times. The chain combines TRBV18 with TRBJ2-3, with 7 positions matching TRBD2. The CDR3 spans 16 residues. Trimming removed 3 bases from V and 6 bases from J; junction bases left unmatched: 12. Germline-derived CDR1 and CDR2 are KGHSH and LQKENI. This CDR3 reads CASSPQRVRAGDTQYF. Here the CDR3 DNA reads TGTGCCAGCTCACCCCAGCGGGTACGAGCGGGGGATACGCAGTATTTT. The full variable domain, with the rest looked up from reference TRBV18 and TRBJ2-3, is NAGVMQNPRHLVRRRGQEARLRCSPMKGHSHVYWYRQLPEEGLKFMVYLQKENIIDESGMPKERFSAEFPKEGPSILRIQQVVRGDSAAYFCASSPQRVRAGDTQYFGPGTRLTVL.

The chain joins TRBV7-9 to TRBJ1-1; D is uncertain. Germline-derived CDR1 and CDR2 are SEHNR and FQNEAQ (reference sequence). V was pared by 6 bases and J by 4 bases, with 18 bases between. The CDR3 consists of 15 residues. The CDR3 DNA is TGTGCCAGCAGTAGGGTGGAGGGTCGCAGCACTGAAGCTTTCTTT. It encodes CASSRVEGRSTEAFF. Using reference TRBV7-9 and TRBJ1-1 for the parts outside the CDR3, the full variable domain is DTGVSQNPRHKITKRGQNVTFRCDPISEHNRLYWYRQTLGQGPEFLTYFQNEAQLEKSRLLSDRFSAERPKGSFSTLEIQRTEQGDSAMYLCASSRVEGRSTEAFFGQGTRLTVV.

Only a few counts were recorded for this clone. The V and J genes are TRBV4-1 and TRBJ2-5; tentative D call: TRBD2 (5 bases). Germline CDR1 reads MGHRA; CDR2 reads YSYEKL. V was shortened by 4 bases and J by 2 bases, with 17 bases between the two germline ends. The CDR3 totals 16 residues. The CDR3 DNA reads TGCGCCAGCAGCCTCAAGACCCCCAGCGGACAAGAGACCCAGTACTTC. Translating it yields CASSLKTPSGQETQYF.

This clone was seen a handful of times. The sample holds other DNA sequences that translate to the same CDR3. This rearrangement joins TRBV30 to TRBJ2-7; TRBD1 is a possible D gene (6 bases). Looked up from germline, CDR1 is GTSNPN and CDR2 is SVGIG (reference sequence). This CDR3 comprises 12 residues. Trimming took 3 bases from V and 4 from J, leaving 10 bases between them. CDR3 sequence (DNA): TGTGCCTGGAGCGAACAGGGTTACGAGCAGTACTTC. It is translated as CAWSEQGYEQYF.

This chain connects TRBV4-1 to TRBJ1-1; TRBD1 might be the D (5 bases). The CDR3 covers 15 residues. Trimming removed 6 bases from V and 0 bases from J, with 14 bases in between. Germline V gene sequence: CDR1 MGHRA, CDR2 YSYEKL. The CDR3 loop reads CASSQPDTLNTEAFF. DNA for the CDR3: TGCGCCAGCAGTCAGCCGGACACATTGAACACTGAAGCTTTCTTT.